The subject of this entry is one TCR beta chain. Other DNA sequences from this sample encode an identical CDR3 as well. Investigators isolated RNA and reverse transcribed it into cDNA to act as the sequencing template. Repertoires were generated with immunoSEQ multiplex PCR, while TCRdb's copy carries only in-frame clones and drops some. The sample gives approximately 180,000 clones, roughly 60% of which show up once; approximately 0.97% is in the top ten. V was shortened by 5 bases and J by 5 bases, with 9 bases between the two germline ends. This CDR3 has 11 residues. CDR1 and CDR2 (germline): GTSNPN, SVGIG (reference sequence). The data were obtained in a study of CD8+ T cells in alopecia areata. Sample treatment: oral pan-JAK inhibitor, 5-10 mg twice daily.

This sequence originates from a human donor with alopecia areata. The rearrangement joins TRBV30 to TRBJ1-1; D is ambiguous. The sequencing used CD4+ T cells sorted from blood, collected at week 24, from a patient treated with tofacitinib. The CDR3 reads CAWGPGTEAFF. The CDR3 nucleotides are TGTGCCTGGGGACCCGGGACTGAAGCTTTCTTT.